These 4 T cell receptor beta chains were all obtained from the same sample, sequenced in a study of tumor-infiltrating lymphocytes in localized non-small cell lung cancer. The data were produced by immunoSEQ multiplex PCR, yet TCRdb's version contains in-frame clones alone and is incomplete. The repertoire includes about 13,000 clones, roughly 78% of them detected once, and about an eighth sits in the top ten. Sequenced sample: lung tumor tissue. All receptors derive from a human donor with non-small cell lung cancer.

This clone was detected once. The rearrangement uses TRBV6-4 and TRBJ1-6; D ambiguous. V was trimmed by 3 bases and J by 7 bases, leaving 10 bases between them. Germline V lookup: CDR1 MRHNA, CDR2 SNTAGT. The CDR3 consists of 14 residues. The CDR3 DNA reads TGTGCCAGCAGTGAAGGGCGGGAGAATTCACCCCTCCACTTT. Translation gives CASSEGRENSPLHF.

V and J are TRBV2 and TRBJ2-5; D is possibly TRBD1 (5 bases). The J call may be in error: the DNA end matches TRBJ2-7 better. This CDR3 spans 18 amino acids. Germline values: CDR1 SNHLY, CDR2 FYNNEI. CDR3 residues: CASSHRVRAGLRSYEQYF. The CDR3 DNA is TGTGCCAGCAGCCATAGGGTCAGGGCCGGTCTCAGGTCATACGAGCAGTACTTC.

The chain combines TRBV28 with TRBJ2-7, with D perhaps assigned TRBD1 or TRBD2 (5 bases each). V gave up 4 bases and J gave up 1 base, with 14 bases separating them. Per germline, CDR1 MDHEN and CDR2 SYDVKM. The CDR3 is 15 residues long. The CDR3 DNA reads TGTGCCAGCAGTTCGCGGGTCAAGGGGTCCTACGAGCAGTACTTC. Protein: CASSSRVKGSYEQYF.

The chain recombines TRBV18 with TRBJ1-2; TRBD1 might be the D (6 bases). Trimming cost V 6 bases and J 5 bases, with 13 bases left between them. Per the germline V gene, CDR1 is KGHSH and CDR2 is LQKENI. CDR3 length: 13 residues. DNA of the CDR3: TGTGCCAGCTCGTGGGACACAGGTTATGGCTACACCTTC. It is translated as CASSWDTGYGYTF.